This T cell receptor (beta chain) was identified during a study of OX40 agonist ivuxolimab in advanced cancers. The overall study: Having had anti-PD-1, anti-PD-L1 or anti-CTLA-4 therapy before was allowed, and approximately 40% had some. General observations from the study: Undetermined was the antigen specificity of the expanded peripheral T cells. Within 6 weeks, CD4+ and CD8+ blood T cells expanded clonally at 0.1 to 3.0 mg/kg.

For this clone: Its matching antigen is unknown.

Assay: immunoSEQ multiplex PCR; the TCRdb copy retains only in-frame clones and omits some. The sample shows 81,000 or so clones, more than 80% of them seen only once. The V end lost 5 bases, the J end lost 5 bases, and 10 bases lay between the germline ends. The CDR3 has 12 amino acids. From germline, CDR1 is SGHAT and CDR2 FQDESV (reference sequence). Sample: CD4+ or CD8+ T cells sorted from blood, taken in a trial of the OX40 agonist ivuxolimab. This receptor was obtained from an adult with an advanced solid tumor such as melanoma, head and neck, liver or kidney cancer. The V and J genes are TRBV11-1 and TRBJ2-7; D is unclear. The DNA for the CDR3 is TGTGCCAGCAGCAGTTTATTTGACGAGCAGTACTTC. The encoded protein is CASSSLFDEQYF.